This TCR beta chain was sequenced during a study of T cell responses to AZD1222 COVID-19 vaccine. General study findings and limits: Just 5 or 6 AZD1222 recipients tested seropositive at baseline.

Comments on this clone: Its antigen is unidentified.

Assay: immunoSEQ multiplex PCR; the TCRdb copy retains only in-frame clones and omits some. This table holds 200,000 or so clones, 85% to 95% found once. With 6 bases clipped from V and 0 bases from J, the junction kept 10 bases outside the gene matches. This CDR3 comprises 16 residues. Germline CDR1 reads SGHKS; CDR2 reads YYEKEE (reference sequence). This clonotype originated in an adult in good health. V is TRBV5-5 and J is TRBJ2-7; the match to TRBD2 covers 9 bases. Sequenced material: peripheral blood, taken on day 0 of AZD1222 vaccination. CDR3 in DNA: TGTGCCAGCATCCCAGCGGGAGGTTGGGGCTCCTACGAGCAGTACTTC. This encodes CASIPAGGWGSYEQYF.